This T cell receptor beta chain was captured in a study of blood T cells in healthy people across ages. The sample providers were healthy Caucasian people from Russia, aged about 6 to 95. Samples had at least 7 million PBMCs isolated from them. Samples each yielded at least 5 micrograms of total RNA. It was with a sample-barcoded 5' primer and a J-beta primer mix that a second PCR of roughly 6 to 11 cycles was run. TCRdb fed the 5' RACE reads into MiXCR, producing one record per CDR3 protein. In the table there are 760,000 or so distinct CDR3 sequences, approximately 25% of which are singletons. CDR1 SGHVS and CDR2 FQNEAQ come from the germline V gene. This CDR3 has 18 residues. The J segment lost 2 bases and the V segment lost 4 bases, leaving 10 bases of the junction unmatched. The sample holds a few counts of this clonotype. Separately, the same data were catalogued under a study of T cells of mothers and their children.

The sequenced sample was blood. The receptor comes from a boy aged 5-17 years in good health. The chain joins TRBV7-8 to TRBJ2-3; 12 nucleotides align to TRBD2. CDR3: CASSSSVGTSGSTDTQYF. The CDR3 DNA sequence: TGTGCCAGCAGCTCCTCAGTTGGGACTAGCGGGTCCACAGATACGCAGTATTTT.